This T cell receptor beta chain originates from a study of blood T cell repertoires in COVID-19. Across the study: Italy, Spain and the United States were the sources of the convalescent and acute COVID-19 samples. Nucleic acid was either cDNA or gDNA, and it came from T cells, B-cell-depleted T cells, or PBMCs.

Per the study methods: Estimation of nucleated cell counts was performed using reference gene primer amplification. Method: immunoSEQ multiplex PCR; TCRdb's copy keeps in-frame clones and lacks some. The V and J calls and the clone size are those of that table, but D and trimming were determined from the DNA. The table includes under 35,000 clones, 70% to 90% detected once. CDR1 and CDR2 from the germline V gene are LNHDA and SQIVND (reference sequence). The CDR3 sequence is 14 residues long. The J segment lost 6 bases and the V segment lost 5 bases, leaving 5 bases of the junction unmatched. The chain recombines TRBV19 with TRBJ2-2; 8 bases fit TRBD2. The sequenced sample consisted of peripheral blood. This clonotype originated in a human donor in a cohort sampled during active COVID-19. CDR3: CASSQAGVSGELFF. In DNA form, the CDR3 reads TGTGCCAGTAGTCAAGCGGGGGTCTCCGGGGAGCTGTTTTTT.